This T cell receptor beta chain came from a study of blood T cell repertoires in COVID-19. Study summary: COVID-19 samples, acute and convalescent, were from the United States, Italy and Spain.

The CDR3 is 14 amino acids. V was clipped by 5 bases and J by 0 bases, with 12 bases between them. Germline V gene lookup returns CDR1 SQVTM and CDR2 ANQGSEA. In the original workflow: Reference gene primers were amplified, and this amplification served to estimate nucleated cell counts. Generated by immunoSEQ multiplex PCR, the TCRdb table keeps only in-frame clones and is missing some. V and J calls plus clone size are reproduced from that table; the DNA served to infer D and trimming. This table has roughly 96,000 clones, 80% to 85% appearing once. This chain connects TRBV29-1 to TRBJ2-3; D possibly corresponds to TRBD1 (6 bases). The origin of this receptor is a man aged 55 to 69 with acute or convalescent COVID-19. The sequencing input was peripheral blood. The CDR3 region has the DNA TGCAGCGTTTATAACAGGGCTAGCACAGATACGCAGTATTTT. It specifies CSVYNRASTDTQYF.